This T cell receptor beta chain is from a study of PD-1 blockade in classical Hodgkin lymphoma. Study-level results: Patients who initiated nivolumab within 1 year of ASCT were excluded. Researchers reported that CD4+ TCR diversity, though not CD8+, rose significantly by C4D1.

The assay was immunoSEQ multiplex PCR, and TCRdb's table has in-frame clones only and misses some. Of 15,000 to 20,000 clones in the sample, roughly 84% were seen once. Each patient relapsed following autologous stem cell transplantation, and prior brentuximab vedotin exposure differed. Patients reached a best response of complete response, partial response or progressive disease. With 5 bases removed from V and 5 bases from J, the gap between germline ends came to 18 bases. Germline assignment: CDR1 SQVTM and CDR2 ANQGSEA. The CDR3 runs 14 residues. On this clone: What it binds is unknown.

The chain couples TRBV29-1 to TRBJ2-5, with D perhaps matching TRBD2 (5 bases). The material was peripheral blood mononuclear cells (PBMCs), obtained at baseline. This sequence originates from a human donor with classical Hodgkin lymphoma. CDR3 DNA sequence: TGCAGCGTTAACCCGGGATCGCGCTGGGAGACCCAGTACTTC. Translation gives CSVNPGSRWETQYF.